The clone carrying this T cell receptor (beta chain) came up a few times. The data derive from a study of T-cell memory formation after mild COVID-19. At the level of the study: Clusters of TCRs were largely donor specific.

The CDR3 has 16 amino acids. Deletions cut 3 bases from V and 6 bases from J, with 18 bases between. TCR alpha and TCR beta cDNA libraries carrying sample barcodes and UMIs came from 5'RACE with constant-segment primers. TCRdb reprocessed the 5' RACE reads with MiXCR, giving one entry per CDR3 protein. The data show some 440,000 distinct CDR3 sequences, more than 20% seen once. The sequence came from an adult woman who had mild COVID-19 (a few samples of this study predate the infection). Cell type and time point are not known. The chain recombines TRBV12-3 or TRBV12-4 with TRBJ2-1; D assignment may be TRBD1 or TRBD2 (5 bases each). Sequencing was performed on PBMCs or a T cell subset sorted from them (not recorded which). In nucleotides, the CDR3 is TGTGCCAGCAGTTTCGGGCTAGGTGGGGGAATCAATGAGCAGTTCTTC. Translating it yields CASSFGLGGGINEQFF.